A selection of T cell receptor beta chains follows, all from one sample in a study of T cells in Graves' hyperthyroidism and ophthalmopathy. TCRdb processed the multiplex PCR reads anew with MiXCR; each CDR3 protein has one entry. The data show under 600,000 distinct CDR3 sequences, with roughly 15% seen just once and roughly 3.4% held by the top ten. Specimen: blood. Receptor source: a woman in her forties with Graves' ophthalmopathy. The CDR3 runs from the conserved cysteine through the conserved F or W. D genes are given only for firm matches. Some rows mark clone size as missing; the rest say once, few, many or name a class of expanded clone.

cdr3_nt cdr3_aa clone_size j_call d_call cdr3_length v_call
TGTGCCAGCAGCTTAGATCATCTAGCGGGGCGGACGCAGTATTTT CASSLDHLAGRTQYF many TRBJ2-3 TRBD2 15 TRBV11-2
TGTGCCAGCAGCCCAACCGGCGACAGGGGAGGAAGACTGTTTTTT CASSPTGDRGGRLFF once TRBJ1-4 TRBD1 15 TRBV9
TGCAGCGTTGGGGACAGGGGATATGAAAAACTGTTTTTT CSVGDRGYEKLFF NA TRBJ1-4 TRBD1 13 TRBV29-1
TGCAGTGCTAAAGACAGGGGACTAAACGAGCAGTACTTC CSAKDRGLNEQYF few TRBJ2-7 NA 13 TRBV20-1
TGTGCCAGTAGGAGAACTAGCGGGAGGGCCGCAGATACGCAGTATTTT CASRRTSGRAADTQYF NA TRBJ2-3 TRBD2 16 TRBV19
TGTGCCAGCAGCGTCAGGGAGGTGAGGGCTGAAGCTTTCTTT CASSVREVRAEAFF NA TRBJ1-1 NA 14 TRBV7-9
TGTGCCAGCCAAGACAGGGAACCCAATGAGCAGTTCTTC CASQDREPNEQFF many TRBJ2-1 TRBD1 13 TRBV6-1
TGTGCCAGCAGTGAATTCGGGGTGGGCAGGTCTGGGGAGACCCAGTACTTC CASSEFGVGRSGETQYF few TRBJ2-5 NA 17 TRBV25-1
TGCAGTGCTAGAGATAGGCGGCAGACTGACAATCAGCCCCAGCATTTT CSARDRRQTDNQPQHF NA TRBJ1-5 NA 16 TRBV20-1
TGTGCCAGCCTTACAAGACAGGGGAGGCACAATGAGCAGTTCTTC CASLTRQGRHNEQFF many TRBJ2-1 TRBD1 15 TRBV27
TGTGCCAGCAGACCAAACGGGCCCGGCTACACCTTC CASRPNGPGYTF NA TRBJ1-2 NA 12 TRBV12-3/TRBV12-4
TGTGCCAGCGTCAGCCCTGCGGCAGATACGCAGTATTTT CASVSPAADTQYF many TRBJ2-3 NA 13 TRBV28
TGTGCCAGTAGTGCCGGGACAGGGGTGTTTAGCAATCAGCCCCAGCATTTT CASSAGTGVFSNQPQHF NA TRBJ1-5 TRBD1 17 TRBV19
TGTGCCAGCAGGCAGGGGGGGACTAGCGGGCTCGGGGTACAGTTCTTC CASRQGGTSGLGVQFF NA TRBJ2-1 TRBD2 16 TRBV28
TGCAGTGCTGGACAAGAGACCCAGTACTTC CSAGQETQYF many TRBJ2-5 NA 10 TRBV20-1
TGCAGTGCTAGGATTTTCGACACAGGTAATCAGCCCCAGCATTTT CSARIFDTGNQPQHF few TRBJ1-5 NA 15 TRBV20-1
TGCGCCAGCAGCTTGGATGCTAGCGACGGATCCGGGGAGCTGTTTTTT CASSLDASDGSGELFF few TRBJ2-2 NA 16 TRBV5-1
TGTGCCAGCAGTCCCAGGGTAGCGATCGGAGGTGAGCAGTACTTC CASSPRVAIGGEQYF many TRBJ2-7 NA 15 TRBV2
TGTGCCAGCAGCGTATCAGGGGCTAATCAGCCCCAGCATTTT CASSVSGANQPQHF NA TRBJ1-5 NA 14 TRBV9
TGTGCCAGCTCTCCCACCTACGGAAGGGAGCAGTACTTC CASSPTYGREQYF NA TRBJ2-7 NA 13 TRBV18
TGTGCCAGCAGCCAAGTGGAACGGGGGCTCCAAGAGACCCAGTACTTC CASSQVERGLQETQYF many TRBJ2-5 NA 16 TRBV3-1
TGTGCCAGCAGGTCGATTCGACACGAAGCTTTCTTT CASRSIRHEAFF few TRBJ1-1 NA 12 TRBV2
TGCAGTGCTAGAGCAGGTCCAAGGGATGGCTACACCTTC CSARAGPRDGYTF many TRBJ1-2 NA 13 TRBV20-1
TGTGCCAGCAGGTCCGTTGGGTGGTCCGGGGAGCTGTTTTTT CASRSVGWSGELFF NA TRBJ2-2 NA 14 TRBV12-3/TRBV12-4
TGTGCCAGCAGCCTGATGGGAGCGGGAGTCAATGAGCAGTTCTTC CASSLMGAGVNEQFF few TRBJ2-1 TRBD2 15 TRBV14
TGCGCCAGCAGTCGGGACATCGGATACACTGAAGCTTTCTTT CASSRDIGYTEAFF NA TRBJ1-1 NA 14 TRBV5-1
TGTGCCAGCAGGCCGGGGGGCTCTGAGCAGTTCTTC CASRPGGSEQFF NA TRBJ2-1 NA 12 TRBV28
TGTGCCAGCAGTGGCAACAACCCGGGGGCCAAAAACATTCAGTACTTC CASSGNNPGAKNIQYF many TRBJ2-4 NA 16 TRBV6-1
TGCAGTGCTAGACCGTATTCTAGCACCGGGGAGCTGTTTTTT CSARPYSSTGELFF few TRBJ2-2 NA 14 TRBV20-1
TGCGCCAGCAGCCAAGATGGGATTTCCCCCTACTCTGGAAACACCATATATTTT CASSQDGISPYSGNTIYF NA TRBJ1-3 NA 18 TRBV4-1
TGTGCCAGCAGCTTAGATGGAGGGGAGCTGTTTTTT CASSLDGGELFF many TRBJ2-2 NA 12 TRBV11-3
TGTGCCAGTAGTATACTTGCTGGGAATCAGCCCCAGCATTTT CASSILAGNQPQHF few TRBJ1-5 NA 14 TRBV19
TGTGCCTGGAAGTCCCGGGACAGAAAGAACACCGGGGAGCTGTTTTTT CAWKSRDRKNTGELFF NA TRBJ2-2 TRBD1 16 TRBV30
TGTGCCAGCACCCAACTCTCCGGGGCCAACGTCCTGACTTTC CASTQLSGANVLTF NA TRBJ2-6 NA 14 TRBV12-3/TRBV12-4
TGTGCCAGCAGCGATCCCGGGACAGTCACCGGGGAGCTGTTTTTT CASSDPGTVTGELFF few TRBJ2-2 TRBD1 15 TRBV2
TGTGCCAGCAGTTACGAGAATAATTCACCCCTCCACTTT CASSYENNSPLHF few TRBJ1-6 NA 13 TRBV2
TGTGCCAGTAGTGCGGACAGGGGGACCGGGGAGCTGTTTTTT CASSADRGTGELFF NA TRBJ2-2 TRBD1 14 TRBV19
TGTGCCAGCAGCTTCAGACTAGGCGAGCAGTTCTTC CASSFRLGEQFF few TRBJ2-1 NA 12 TRBV3-1
TGTGCTAGCAGCCTCCGGACGATAGAGACAGGGTCCGAAGAGACCCAGTACTTC CASSLRTIETGSEETQYF NA TRBJ2-5 TRBD1 18 TRBV7-7
TGTGCCTGGAGTGTAACCTCCAGTGGGGAGCCCCAGCATTTT CAWSVTSSGEPQHF many TRBJ1-5 NA 14 TRBV30
TGCGCCAGCAGCTTGGCAGCGGGAACCGTTAACACCGGGGAGCTGTTTTTT CASSLAAGTVNTGELFF NA TRBJ2-2 TRBD2 17 TRBV5-1
TGTGCCATCAGTGGATCAGGGAGTAATGAAAAACTGTTTTTT CAISGSGSNEKLFF few TRBJ1-4 NA 14 TRBV10-3
TGTGCCAGCAGCTCCGGGACACCCTACGAGCAGTACTTC CASSSGTPYEQYF many TRBJ2-7 NA 13 TRBV6-1
TGTGCCAGCAGCTTAACTTCATCCTCAGATACGCAGTATTTT CASSLTSSSDTQYF NA TRBJ2-3 NA 14 TRBV7-9
TGTGCCAGTAGGGGACAGGGCTGGGGCACTGAAGCTTTCTTT CASRGQGWGTEAFF NA TRBJ1-1 TRBD1 14 TRBV19
TGTGCCAGTACGTGGGGAACGCGATACCGGGACGGAGACTATGGCTACACCTTC CASTWGTRYRDGDYGYTF NA TRBJ1-2 NA 18 TRBV19
TGCAGCGTTGATGGGGTTGGAGAGACCCAGTACTTC CSVDGVGETQYF NA TRBJ2-5 NA 12 TRBV29-1
TGTGCCAGCAGCTTGCGCGTCTCGGCAGCTGAAGCTTTCTTT CASSLRVSAAEAFF few TRBJ1-1 NA 14 TRBV5-8
TGTGCCAGCAGGGTAGCGGGAGGAAGATACAATGAGCAGTTCTTC CASRVAGGRYNEQFF NA TRBJ2-1 TRBD2 15 TRBV12-3/TRBV12-4
TGTGCCAGCAGTCCCGTCAGCCCGGGAAACACCATATATTTT CASSPVSPGNTIYF NA TRBJ1-3 NA 14 TRBV12-3/TRBV12-4
TGTGCCAGCAGGACCAGGGGGGCCGGGGAGCTGTTTTTT CASRTRGAGELFF few TRBJ2-2 NA 13 TRBV2
TGTGCCAGCTCACCAGATAGAGGGCCTAAGAACACCATATATTTT CASSPDRGPKNTIYF NA TRBJ1-3 NA 15 TRBV18
TGTGCCAGCAGTGAGCTAGGGACCGCGAACACTGAAGCTTTCTTT CASSELGTANTEAFF many TRBJ1-1 NA 15 TRBV2
TGTGCCAGCAGCTCTCCGGGACACCCATATGGCTACACCTTC CASSSPGHPYGYTF many TRBJ1-2 NA 14 TRBV5-4
TGTGCCAGCAGCCCGTGGGGGGACAGCTACACAGATACGCAGTATTTT CASSPWGDSYTDTQYF many TRBJ2-3 NA 16 TRBV7-3